This T cell receptor (beta chain) appears in the sequencing data of a study of vaccination and CD4 T cells after COVID-19. The treatment denotes: roughly nine-day PBMC culture with coronavirus spike peptide pools or control peptides (ViraFEST assay). Germline CDR1 reads DFQATT; CDR2 reads SNEGSKA (reference sequence). With 5 bases removed from V and 0 bases from J, the gap between germline ends came to 8 bases. The CDR3 sequence is 14 residues long. Sequence data for DNA of cultured CD4+ T cells were generated by the Oncomine TCR Beta short-read assay. In TCRdb, the PCR reads were re-called with MiXCR into one record per CDR3 protein. This table holds about 20,000 distinct CDR3 sequences, about 80% found once. On this clonotype itself: The target antigen is unknown.

The chain has TRBV20-1 and TRBJ2-6, with D possibly being TRBD1 (5 bases). Specimen: CD4+ T cells from blood, cultured in vitro, collected after SARS-CoV-2 vaccination. This TCR was recovered from a human donor who received a COVID-19 vaccine. CDR3 DNA sequence: TGCAGTGCTCGTCAGGGCTCTGGGGCCAACGTCCTGACTTTC. It specifies CSARQGSGANVLTF.